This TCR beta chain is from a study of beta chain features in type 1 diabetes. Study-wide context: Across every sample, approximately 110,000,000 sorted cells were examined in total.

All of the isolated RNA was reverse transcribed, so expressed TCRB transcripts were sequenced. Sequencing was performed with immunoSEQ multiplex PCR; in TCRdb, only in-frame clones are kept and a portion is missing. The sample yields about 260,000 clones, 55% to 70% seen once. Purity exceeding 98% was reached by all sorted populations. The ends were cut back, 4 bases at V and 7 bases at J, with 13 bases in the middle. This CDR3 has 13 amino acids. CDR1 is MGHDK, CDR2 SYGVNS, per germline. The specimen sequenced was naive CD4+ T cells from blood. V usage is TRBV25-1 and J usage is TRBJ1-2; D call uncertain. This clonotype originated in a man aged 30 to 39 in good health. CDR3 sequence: CASSVGGYLGYTF. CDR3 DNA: TGTGCCAGCAGTGTGGGCGGCTATCTTGGCTACACCTTC.